This T cell receptor (beta chain) stems from a study of T cell responses to AZD1222 COVID-19 vaccine. Study results and caveats: The breadth and depth of Spike-specific TCRs increased once two AZD1222 doses had been given.

V was trimmed by 10 bases and J by 0 bases, leaving 16 bases between them. The V gene's germline CDR1 is MGHDK and CDR2 SYGVNS. The CDR3 extends over 15 amino acids. Generated by immunoSEQ multiplex PCR, the TCRdb table keeps only in-frame clones and is missing some. This repertoire shows around 180,000 clones, approximately 86% found once; its top ten account for roughly 8%. As for this clone: Its antigen is still unknown.

This receptor was taken from an adult in good health. The material was peripheral blood, obtained on day 0 of AZD1222 vaccination. This chain connects TRBV25-1 to TRBJ2-4, with a possible D match to TRBD1 (6 bases). Here the CDR3 DNA reads TGTGCCATCCTCGGACAGACCGAAGCCAAAAACATTCAGTACTTC. Translated, it gives CAILGQTEAKNIQYF.